Presented here are 27 T cell receptor beta chains from one specimen sequenced in a study of Graves' ophthalmopathy and Graves' hyperthyroidism. The study amplified TCR beta CDR3 regions using RNA transcripts. First-round RT-PCR relied on HTBI primers, and a second-round multiplex PCR came next. TCRdb processed the multiplex PCR reads anew with MiXCR; each CDR3 protein has one entry. This sample has 340,000 or so distinct CDR3 sequences, with around a sixth found just once. The specimen sequenced was peripheral blood. The origin of the receptors is an adult man with Graves' ophthalmopathy.

This clonotype was found many times. V gene TRBV5-1 combines with J gene TRBJ1-2; 8 bases align to TRBD1. CDR3 length: 14 amino acids. Looked up from germline, CDR1 is SGHRS and CDR2 is YFSETQ. V lost 1 base, J lost 4 bases, and 3 bases stayed unmatched. The CDR3 sequence is CASSLLQGAYGYTF. CDR3 DNA sequence: TGCGCCAGCAGCTTGTTGCAGGGGGCCTATGGCTACACCTTC.

Ten or more counts support this clonotype. The chain carries TRBV2 and TRBJ1-6; tentatively, D is TRBD1 (5 bases). Germline values: CDR1 SNHLY, CDR2 FYNNEI. This CDR3 spans 15 amino acids. V was shortened by 4 bases and J by 7 bases, with 14 bases between the two germline ends. CDR3 in amino acids: CASSGVTDSNSPLHF. CDR3 nucleotide sequence: TGTGCCAGCAGTGGCGTGACAGACTCGAATTCACCCCTCCACTTT.

The sample holds many counts of this clonotype. The J gene is TRBJ1-5, the V gene TRBV20-1; D unclear. Germline V lookup: CDR1 DFQATT, CDR2 SNEGSKA (reference sequence). The CDR3 is made up of 15 amino acids. V lost 4 bases and J lost 5, with 18 bases in between. The CDR3 region has the DNA TGCAGTGCTACCCGTGCGGGGTTCAGAGATCAGCCCCAGCATTTT. It encodes CSATRAGFRDQPQHF.

The table lists this clonotype with many counts. This chain uses TRBV4-2 with TRBJ2-7; D might be TRBD2 (5 bases). Trimming took 0 bases from V and 0 from J, leaving 18 bases between them. CDR1 and CDR2 (germline): LGHNA, YNFKEQ. This CDR3 spans 18 amino acids. The CDR3 here is CASSQDTSPVLGSYEQYF. As DNA, the CDR3 is TGTGCCAGCAGCCAAGATACGTCCCCGGTACTAGGCTCCTACGAGCAGTACTTC.

This clonotype has at least ten counts. J is TRBJ2-5 and V is TRBV2; D is unresolved. This CDR3 spans 15 amino acids. The V gene's germline CDR1 is SNHLY and CDR2 FYNNEI. Trimming took 3 bases from V and 1 from J, leaving 12 bases between them. The CDR3 spells CASSDPLRSQETQYF. The CDR3 coding sequence is TGTGCCAGCAGTGACCCCCTGAGGTCCCAAGAGACCCAGTACTTC. Supplemented by reference TRBV2 and TRBJ2-5, the full variable domain reads EPEVTQTPSHQVTQMGQEVILRCVPISNHLYFYWYRQILGQKVEFLVSFYNNEISEKSEIFDDQFSVERPDGSNFTLKIRSTKLEDSAMYFCASSDPLRSQETQYFGPGTRLLVL.

At least ten counts were recorded for this clonotype. The chain employs TRBV6-5 and TRBJ1-2; D not certain. Germline V gene data show CDR1 as MNHEY and CDR2 as SVGAGI. The ends were cut back, 0 bases at V and 10 bases at J, with 15 bases in the middle. The CDR3 totals 14 residues. This CDR3 reads CASSYSVIAAYYTF. Written as DNA, the CDR3 is TGTGCCAGCAGTTACTCGGTCATTGCGGCTTACTACACCTTC.

This clonotype was observed many times. This CDR3 is CAWTFGQGAYEQYF. CDR3 nucleotide sequence: TGTGCCTGGACCTTCGGACAGGGGGCTTACGAGCAGTACTTC. The chain employs TRBV30 and TRBJ2-7; 11 nucleotides agree with TRBD1. Germline assignment: CDR1 GTSNPN and CDR2 SVGIG (reference sequence). The CDR3 has 14 residues. Germline trimming cut 4 bases from V and 4 bases from J; bases unmatched to any gene: 6. Supplemented by reference TRBV30 and TRBJ2-7, the full variable domain reads SQTIHQWPATLVQPVGSPLSLECTVEGTSNPNLYWYRQAAGRGLQLLFYSVGIGQISSEVPQNLSASRPQDRQFILSSKKLLLSDSGFYLCAWTFGQGAYEQYFGPGTRLTVT.

This clonotype was seen repeatedly, ten times or more. This chain uses TRBV2 with TRBJ2-7; 9 bases are shared with TRBD1. V trimming: 5 bases; J trimming: 7 bases; junction bases outside the gene matches: 15. This CDR3 has 16 residues. The germline V gene has CDR1 SNHLY and CDR2 FYNNEI. Written as DNA, the CDR3 is TGTGCCAGCAGTCTCCAAACCGGGACAGGGTCTTGGGAGCAGTACTTC. It yields the protein CASSLQTGTGSWEQYF. The complete variable domain, with remaining parts taken from reference TRBV2 and TRBJ2-7, reads EPEVTQTPSHQVTQMGQEVILRCVPISNHLYFYWYRQILGQKVEFLVSFYNNEISEKSEIFDDQFSVERPDGSNFTLKIRSTKLEDSAMYFCASSLQTGTGSWEQYFGPGTRLTVT.

This clonotype has just a few counts. The rearrangement joins TRBV30 to TRBJ2-5; TRBD2 matches at 13 bases. Germline CDR1 GTSNPN, CDR2 SVGIG (reference sequence). This CDR3 is built from 14 residues. The V segment lost 3 bases and the J segment 2 bases; nucleotides outside the gene matches: 0. The CDR3 sequence: CAWRGLAGQETQYF. Written as DNA, the CDR3 is TGTGCCTGGAGGGGACTAGCGGGACAAGAGACCCAGTACTTC.

This clonotype was counted many times. V and J are TRBV28 and TRBJ2-7; D gene uncertain. The CDR3 is made up of 14 amino acids. CDR1 and CDR2 (germline): MDHEN, SYDVKM. V was trimmed by 6 bases and J by 6 bases, leaving 18 bases between them. The CDR3 bases are TGTGCCAGCAGCCACCAAGGCCTTGTGGGCGAGCAGTACTTC. Translated: CASSHQGLVGEQYF.

This clonotype was observed many times. The rearrangement uses TRBV7-2 and TRBJ1-1; D is unclear. V lost 0 bases and J 2 bases, leaving 10 bases between the germline ends. The length of the CDR3 is 15 residues. Germline V gene lookup returns CDR1 SGHTA and CDR2 FQGNSA. This CDR3 reads CASSLAGNLNTEAFF. CDR3 in DNA: TGTGCCAGCAGCTTAGCCGGGAATCTAAACACTGAAGCTTTCTTT.

This clonotype was picked up many times. V gene TRBV10-3 combines with J gene TRBJ1-5, with D perhaps matching TRBD1 (5 bases). Germline assignment: CDR1 ENHRY and CDR2 SYGVKD. V was pared by 10 bases and J by 6 bases, with 22 bases between. CDR3 length equals 15 residues. CDR3 bases: TGTGCCACTTCGTGGGGCAGGGCTGGAAGTCAGCCCCAGCATTTT. Its protein product is CATSWGRAGSQPQHF.

CDR3 bases: TGTGCCAGCAGTCCACTGGTGGTGAACACTGAAGCTTTCTTT. It codes for CASSPLVVNTEAFF. J is TRBJ1-1 and V is TRBV6-2 or TRBV6-3; D is unresolved. The germline V gene has CDR1 MNHEY and CDR2 SVGEGT. The V and J ends lost 5 bases and 0 bases respectively, with 10 bases between them. This CDR3 contains 14 residues.

The rearrangement links TRBV4-1 to TRBJ2-2, with 13 nucleotides matching TRBD2. Unmatched junction bases numbered 13, after V lost 5 bases and J lost 7 bases. The length of the CDR3 is 18 residues. Germline values: CDR1 MGHRA, CDR2 YSYEKL. The CDR3 DNA reads as TGCGCCAGCAGCTCGAGATACCGACTAGCGGGGGGATACGGGGAGCTGTTTTTT. As protein: CASSSRYRLAGGYGELFF.

This clonotype was seen repeatedly, ten times or more. The chain employs TRBV20-1 and TRBJ1-6; D is uncertain. V lost 0 bases, J lost 1 base, and 13 bases lay in between. Germline CDR1 DFQATT, CDR2 SNEGSKA (reference sequence). This CDR3 is 17 amino acids long. The CDR3 nucleotides are TGCAGTGCTAGAGATCTGCGGGGTTCGTCCTATAATTCACCCCTCCACTTT. Its translation: CSARDLRGSSYNSPLHF.

The rearrangement uses TRBV12-3 or TRBV12-4 and TRBJ1-3; D possibly corresponds to TRBD1 (5 bases). V lost 4 bases to trimming and J lost 0 bases, with 10 bases between them. This CDR3 region has 15 residues. DNA for the CDR3: TGTGCCAGCAGTTGGGCAGGGTACTCTGGAAACACCATATATTTT. This codes for CASSWAGYSGNTIYF.

The sample holds many counts of this clonotype. This chain uses TRBV6-4 with TRBJ1-5, with TRBD1 matching 7 bases. V was pared by 8 bases and J by 9 bases, with 19 bases of the junction left unmatched. Germline V gene sequence: CDR1 MRHNA, CDR2 SNTAGT. The CDR3 runs 16 residues. The CDR3 reads CASQDRDRRTKGPQHF. CDR3 coding DNA: TGTGCCAGCCAAGACCGGGACAGAAGAACTAAAGGGCCCCAGCATTTT.

The sample holds many counts of this clonotype. This sequence joins TRBV5-1 and TRBJ1-1; the D gene is possibly TRBD1 (6 bases). Germline V gene lookup returns CDR1 SGHRS and CDR2 YFSETQ. CDR3 length equals 15 residues. Between the trimmed V and J ends, which lost 5 bases and 1 base, there was a span of 15 bases. DNA for the CDR3: TGCGCCAGCAGGAAGGGGGGGGTGAGGAACACTGAAGCTTTCTTT. As protein: CASRKGGVRNTEAFF.

As concerns this clonotype: One junction end disagrees with the germline gene, perhaps due to a read error. The V call is TRBV5-1, the J call TRBJ1-1; D is unclear. This CDR3 region has 13 residues. Germline lookup yields CDR1 SGHRS and CDR2 YFSETQ. The CDR3 region is CASSLMGNTGAFF. Here the CDR3 DNA reads TGCGCCAGCAGCTTGATGGGAAACACTGGAGCTTTCTTT.

The sample holds many counts of this clonotype. The chain combines TRBV20-1 with TRBJ1-5; the match to TRBD1 covers 7 bases. The CDR3 is 15 amino acids. Germline V CDR1 and CDR2: DFQATT, SNEGSKA (reference sequence). J lost 5 bases, V lost 5 bases, and 12 bases had no gene match. The CDR3 nucleotides read TGCAGTGCTTCCGAGCCGACAGGGCCGGATCAGCCCCAGCATTTT. It specifies CSASEPTGPDQPQHF.

This clonotype came up once. The gene calls are TRBV6-1 and TRBJ1-1; D gene unclear. V was shortened by 6 bases and J by 4 bases, with 18 bases between the two germline ends. This CDR3 has 15 amino acids. Germline assignment: CDR1 MNHNS and CDR2 SASEGT. Here the CDR3 DNA reads TGTGCCAGCAGAAGTGGAGGTAGGGCGGGCACTGAAGCTTTCTTT. The encoded protein is CASRSGGRAGTEAFF.

The chain carries TRBV7-2 and TRBJ2-5, with D possibly matching TRBD2 (6 bases). The CDR3 consists of 15 residues. The germline V and J ends were trimmed by 1 base and 3 bases, with 12 bases remaining between them. Germline V CDR1 and CDR2: SGHTA, FQGNSA. CDR3 residues: CASSLVPGVEETQYF. CDR3 DNA sequence: TGTGCCAGCAGCTTAGTCCCGGGAGTAGAAGAGACCCAGTACTTC.

This clonotype has just one count. A much more abundant neighbour one base away suggests this may be a read error. The chain links TRBV19 to TRBJ2-5; 7 bases match TRBD1. In germline, CDR1 is LNHDA, CDR2 SQIVND (reference sequence). The CDR3 spans 13 residues. Here the CDR3 reads CARSTYRGETQYF. CDR3 coding DNA: TGTGCCAGAAGTACCTACAGGGGAGAGACCCAGTACTTC.

This clonotype came up many times. The J gene is TRBJ1-6, the V gene TRBV7-3, with unresolved D. This CDR3 is 16 amino acids long. In germline, CDR1 is SGHTA, CDR2 FQGTGA. Trimming cost V 0 bases and J 7 bases, with 13 bases left between them. CDR3 sequence reads: CASSLTGDTSNSPLHF. The CDR3 coding sequence is TGTGCCAGCAGCTTAACTGGTGACACTTCCAATTCACCCCTCCACTTT.

This clonotype was counted at least ten times. The J gene is TRBJ1-2, the V gene TRBV6-2 or TRBV6-3; D might be TRBD1 (5 bases). V was shortened by 4 bases and J by 2 bases, with 14 bases between the two germline ends. The CDR3 sequence is 15 residues long. The V gene's germline CDR1 is MNHEY and CDR2 SVGEGT. The DNA of the CDR3 is TGTGCCAGCAGTTTCCTACCGGGACCCAACTATGGCTACACCTTC. This codes for CASSFLPGPNYGYTF.

This clonotype was recorded at least ten times. CDR3 nucleotides: TGCAGTGCTAGAGACCTACCCGGGACAGTACAAGAGACCCAGTACTTC. Translated, it gives CSARDLPGTVQETQYF. V usage is TRBV20-1 and J usage is TRBJ2-5, with 7 bases identical to TRBD1. Germline lookup yields CDR1 DFQATT and CDR2 SNEGSKA (reference sequence). The CDR3 contains 16 residues. Germline trimming cut 0 bases from V and 2 bases from J; bases unmatched to any gene: 9.

Ten or more counts support this clonotype. The V and J genes are TRBV7-8 and TRBJ2-5; a possible D gene is TRBD2 (6 bases). Germline CDR1 and CDR2: SGHVS and FQNEAQ. This CDR3 is built from 13 residues. V gave up 8 bases and J gave up 5 bases, with 15 bases separating them. In DNA, the CDR3 is TGTGCCAGCCCCGGGAGTGATGGGGAGACCCAGTACTTC. It specifies CASPGSDGETQYF.